This is a list of T cell receptor beta chains from one sample in a study of T-cell memory formation after mild COVID-19. TCRdb passed the 5' RACE reads through MiXCR, listing each CDR3 protein once. This sample has about 430,000 distinct CDR3 sequences, with roughly 18% found just once. Sequencing was carried out using PBMCs or a T cell subset sorted from them (not recorded which). These receptors were taken from a man between 18 and 35 years old who had mild COVID-19 (a few samples of this study predate the infection). Cell type and time point are not known. CDR3s include the opening cysteine and the closing phenylalanine or tryptophan. Fields, in order: V gene, D gene, clone size, J gene, CDR3 protein, CDR3 DNA. The D gene is left open where the match is weak. Size values are once, few and many counts, or a class for expanded clones, and some rows have none.

TRBV18,TRBD1,-,TRBJ1-5,CASSQGAGSNQPQHF,TGTGCCAGCTCACAGGGGGCGGGATCCAATCAGCCCCAGCATTTT
TRBV28,TRBD1,few,TRBJ2-2,CASSTTGGGNGELFF,TGTGCCAGCAGCACTACAGGGGGTGGCAACGGGGAGCTGTTTTTT
TRBV7-9,-,-,TRBJ2-7,CASSHLESHEQYF,TGTGCCAGCAGTCATCTAGAGTCCCACGAGCAGTACTTC
TRBV27,-,-,TRBJ1-5,CASSLSTFFSQPQHF,TGTGCCAGCAGTTTATCGACGTTTTTCAGTCAGCCCCAGCATTTT
TRBV19,-,few,TRBJ1-2,CASRQGYDYGYTF,TGTGCCAGTAGGCAGGGGTATGACTATGGCTACACCTTC
TRBV6-5,-,many,TRBJ2-6,CASSRTGTGANVLTF,TGTGCCAGCAGCCGTACAGGGACGGGGGCCAACGTCCTGACTTTC
TRBV12-3/TRBV12-4,TRBD1,-,TRBJ2-7,CASSGQGAEEQYF,TGTGCCAGCAGTGGACAGGGGGCGGAAGAGCAGTACTTC
TRBV7-2,-,-,TRBJ2-7,CASSLALYGSSYEQYF,TGTGCCAGCAGCTTAGCGCTATACGGCAGCTCCTACGAGCAGTACTTC
TRBV11-2,-,-,TRBJ2-7,CASSWEVVSGGEQYF,TGTGCCAGCAGCTGGGAGGTCGTCAGTGGCGGCGAGCAGTACTTC
TRBV6-2/TRBV6-3,-,-,TRBJ1-1,CASRNRENTEAFF,TGTGCCAGCAGAAACAGGGAGAACACTGAAGCTTTCTTT
TRBV6-5,-,-,TRBJ1-2,CASIGPDGGYTF,TGTGCCAGCATAGGGCCCGACGGGGGCTACACCTTC
TRBV7-3,-,-,TRBJ1-1,CASSPGGEGTEAFF,TGTGCCAGCAGCCCCGGTGGGGAGGGCACTGAAGCTTTCTTT
TRBV7-6,-,few,TRBJ2-2,CASSLAGLTGELFF,TGTGCCAGCAGCTTAGCGGGGCTCACCGGGGAGCTGTTTTTT
TRBV24-1,TRBD2,-,TRBJ2-3,CATSQVAGAADTQYF,TGTGCCACCAGCCAAGTAGCGGGGGCTGCTGATACGCAGTATTTT
TRBV7-2,-,-,TRBJ2-4,CASSLAGENIQYF,TGTGCCAGCAGCTTAGCCGGGGAAAACATTCAGTACTTC
TRBV12-3/TRBV12-4,TRBD2,-,TRBJ2-7,CASSLSPGLAGGKLHEQYF,TGTGCCAGCAGTTTAAGTCCGGGACTAGCGGGGGGAAAGCTCCACGAGCAGTACTTC
TRBV12-5,-,few,TRBJ1-6,CASGLVTLNSPLHF,TGTGCTAGTGGTTTGGTAACCCTCAATTCACCCCTCCACTTT
TRBV5-6,-,few,TRBJ1-1,CASSSTRESNTEAFF,TGTGCCAGCAGCTCGACGCGGGAGTCGAACACTGAAGCTTTCTTT
TRBV7-3,-,-,TRBJ2-2,CASSLGLWTGELFF,TGTGCCAGCAGTCTGGGCCTATGGACCGGGGAGCTGTTTTTT
TRBV5-1,TRBD1,few,TRBJ1-2,CASSPRTGHYGYTF,TGCGCCAGCAGCCCCCGGACAGGTCATTATGGCTACACCTTC